This T cell receptor beta chain appears in the sequencing data of a study of shared T cell receptors in the human thymus. Per the germline V gene, CDR1 is MNHNS and CDR2 is SASEGT. Losses at the gene ends were 4 bases for V and 2 bases for J; bases not matched to a gene: 11. The CDR3 runs 18 residues. Assay used: immunoSEQ multiplex PCR; TCRdb lists only in-frame clones, some missing. Of about 500,000 clones in the sample, around 78% were seen once. This sample also appeared in a second study, on human thymus T cells. From that report: Highly overlapping thymic repertoires among unrelated individuals were reported in related research.

The origin of this receptor is a boy less than two years old with a congenital heart defect. The J gene is TRBJ2-1, the V gene TRBV6-1; 10 bases line up with TRBD2. Material for sequencing was thymocytes. The CDR3 sequence: CASSAHISGRTPYNEQFF. The CDR3, as DNA: TGTGCCAGCAGTGCCCATATTAGCGGGAGGACCCCCTACAATGAGCAGTTCTTC.